This entry lists 26 T cell receptor beta chains sequenced from one sample in a study of graft-versus-host responses after intestinal transplantation. Their antigens remain unidentified. The assay was immunoSEQ multiplex PCR, and TCRdb's table has in-frame clones only and misses some. In the table there are approximately 90,000 clones, 85% to 95% of which are singletons. The specimen was unstimulated CD8+ T cells sorted from spleen or lymph node cells, collected before transplant. Receptor source: a human donor who was the organ donor for an intestinal transplant.

The CDR3 nucleotides are TGCGCCAGCAGCCCCGACATTGGGACAGGGGGGTACGAGCAGTACTTC. It specifies CASSPDIGTGGYEQYF. The chain couples TRBV4-3 to TRBJ2-5; 11 bases are a match to TRBD1. The last part of the DNA fits TRBJ2-7 better; the J call may be wrong. Looked up from germline, CDR1 is LGHNA and CDR2 is YSLEER. The CDR3 contains 16 residues.

V is TRBV27 and J is TRBJ1-3; 7 bases map to TRBD1. The CDR3 runs 20 residues. In germline, CDR1 is MNHEY, CDR2 SMNVEV (reference sequence). With V trimmed by 5 bases and J by 2 bases, 21 bases remained unmatched. The CDR3 loop is CASSPLGGGDVQGAGNTIYF. The CDR3 DNA reads as TGTGCCAGCAGTCCCCTCGGAGGGGGCGACGTCCAGGGCGCTGGAAACACCATATATTTT.

The chain carries TRBV4-1 and TRBJ2-3, with D uncertain. The CDR3 totals 15 residues. The V end was cut by 7 bases, the J end by 0 bases, with 14 bases between. Looked up from germline, CDR1 is MGHRA and CDR2 is YSYEKL. Written as DNA, the CDR3 is TGCGCCAGCAACCTACTATCTACCAGCACAGATACGCAGTATTTT. It encodes CASNLLSTSTDTQYF.

On this clone itself: Without the conserved terminal phenylalanine or tryptophan, this CDR3 likely stems from a read error. The limits of the CDR3 on the DNA are not certain, so only TCRdb's listed CDR3 is given. The rearrangement uses TRBV15 and TRBJ1-2; TRBD1 is the table's D call and was not checked against the DNA. The germline V gene encodes CDR1 LNHNV and CDR2 YYDKDF (reference sequence). The CDR3 is 15 residues long, ends included. The CDR3 region is CATSSNRRCGKTYGY.

J is TRBJ1-6 and V is TRBV28; 8 positions match TRBD1. CDR1 and CDR2 from the germline V gene are MDHEN and SYDVKM. V shed 3 bases, J shed 9 bases, and the junction held 4 bases outside the gene matches. CDR3 size: 14 residues. The CDR3 reads CASSLTGASSPLHF. CDR3 coding DNA: TGTGCCAGCAGTTTGACAGGGGCGAGTTCACCCCTCCACTTT.

The V gene is TRBV4-2, the J gene TRBJ2-3; 11 nucleotides align to TRBD2. The V segment lost 4 bases and the J segment 4 bases; nucleotides outside the gene matches: 7. The CDR3 runs 16 residues. The germline V gene encodes CDR1 LGHNA and CDR2 YNFKEQ. The CDR3 DNA is TGTGCCAGCAGCCCAGATCCGGGACTAGCGGCAGATACGCAGTATTTT. It is translated as CASSPDPGLAADTQYF.

V is TRBV4-2 and J is TRBJ2-1; the D is unclear. Trimming removed 0 bases at V and 2 bases at J, with 14 bases between. The CDR3 sequence is 17 residues long. CDR1 and CDR2 from the germline V gene are LGHNA and YNFKEQ. In DNA, the CDR3 is TGTGCCAGCAGCCAAGATCCGCCGGGTTTTACCTACAATGAGCAGTTCTTC. Translating gives CASSQDPPGFTYNEQFF.

Concerning this clone: An end of the junction differs from the germline gene, which may be a read error. The CDR3 DNA sequence: TGTGCTAGCAGTTTCCAGACAGGGAGCACTGAAGCTTTCTTT. Its protein is CASSFQTGSTEAFF. The genes are TRBV7-7 and TRBJ1-1, with TRBD1 matching 7 bases. The germline CDR1 and CDR2 sequences are SSHAT and FNYEAQ (reference sequence). This CDR3 has 14 amino acids.

Concerning this clone: One end of the junction is discordant with germline, which a read error may explain. This chain uses TRBV7-7 with TRBJ2-5, with 10 positions matching TRBD2. CDR3 size: 16 residues. CDR1 SSHAT and CDR2 FNYEAQ come from the germline V gene (reference sequence). This CDR3 is CASSLGTSVGRETQYF. As DNA, the CDR3 is TGTGCTAGCAGCTTGGGGACTAGCGTGGGACGAGAGACCCAGTACTTC.

The V call is TRBV4-3, the J call TRBJ2-1, with no clear D. This CDR3 has 15 amino acids. V was cut by 3 bases and J by 6 bases, with 15 bases left in between. The V gene's germline CDR1 is LGHNA and CDR2 YSLEER. This CDR3 reads CASSHERFPTNEQFF. The CDR3 DNA sequence: TGCGCCAGCAGCCACGAACGGTTCCCCACCAATGAGCAGTTCTTC.

CDR3 sequence reads: CASSQDYRGGPEAFF. In DNA form, the CDR3 reads TGCGCCAGCAGCCAAGATTACAGGGGAGGCCCTGAAGCTTTCTTT. V usage is TRBV4-3 and J usage is TRBJ1-1, with 7 bases aligning to TRBD1. J gave up 6 bases and V 0 bases, and 7 bases lay outside the gene matches. This CDR3 is built from 15 residues. Looked up from germline, CDR1 is LGHNA and CDR2 is YSLEER.

The V call is TRBV9, the J call TRBJ2-3, with TRBD2 identical over 8 bases. Germline V gene sequence: CDR1 SGDLS, CDR2 YYNGEE. V was pared by 0 bases and J by 2 bases, with 2 bases of the junction left unmatched. The CDR3 covers 15 residues. In DNA, the CDR3 is TGTGCCAGCAGCGTAGCGGGGGGGTCCACAGATACGCAGTATTTT. Amino acid sequence: CASSVAGGSTDTQYF. The full variable domain, completed using reference TRBV9 and TRBJ2-3, is DSGVTQTPKHLITATGQRVTLRCSPRSGDLSVYWYQQSLDQGLQFLIQYYNGEERAKGNILERFSAQQFPDLHSELNLSSLELGDSALYFCASSVAGGSTDTQYFGPGTRLTVL.

This rearrangement joins TRBV11-2 to TRBJ2-5; TRBD2 might be the D (5 bases). The V end lost 3 bases, the J end lost 3 bases, and 8 bases lay between the germline ends. CDR3 length equals 13 residues. CDR1 is SGHAT, CDR2 FQNNGV, per germline. CDR3 in DNA: TGTGCCAGCAGCTTTGTCGGGGAAGAGACCCAGTACTTC. Translation: CASSFVGEETQYF.

The V gene is TRBV9, the J gene TRBJ1-1; 8 bases match TRBD1. The CDR3 is made up of 13 amino acids. Trimming cost V 3 bases and J 5 bases; bases outside gene matches: 3. Germline CDR1 SGDLS, CDR2 YYNGEE. The CDR3 DNA is TGTGCCAGCAGCGACAGGGGGGGAACTGAAGCTTTCTTT. It translates to CASSDRGGTEAFF.

The chain joins TRBV27 to TRBJ2-7; 7 bases fit TRBD1. The CDR3 sequence is 13 residues long. V shed 5 bases, J shed 4 bases, and the junction held 5 bases outside the gene matches. CDR1 and CDR2 (germline): MNHEY, SMNVEV (reference sequence). CDR3 amino acids: CASSPETGYEQYF. In nucleotides, the CDR3 is TGTGCCAGCAGTCCAGAGACAGGGTACGAGCAGTACTTC.

The chain combines TRBV27 with TRBJ1-6; D unclear. The CDR3 runs to 12 residues. V lost 6 bases to trimming and J lost 7 bases, with 7 bases between them. Germline-derived CDR1 and CDR2 are MNHEY and SMNVEV (reference sequence). DNA for the CDR3: TGTGCCAGCAGGTATCTGAATTCACCCCTCCACTTT. Its translation: CASRYLNSPLHF.

The rearrangement uses TRBV5-6 and TRBJ2-1, with D tentatively TRBD1 (6 bases). CDR1 and CDR2 from the germline V gene are SGHDT and YYEEEE. V gave up 0 bases and J gave up 1 base, with 11 bases separating them. The CDR3 contains 16 residues. The CDR3 DNA follows: TGTGCCAGCAGCTTGGAGTTGGACAGATCCTACAATGAGCAGTTCTTC. Protein product: CASSLELDRSYNEQFF.

This chain joins TRBV4-1 and TRBJ2-1; 10 positions agree with TRBD2. V was pared by 1 base and J by 4 bases, with 10 bases of the junction left unmatched. The CDR3 totals 18 residues. From germline, CDR1 is MGHRA and CDR2 YSYEKL. As DNA, the CDR3 is TGCGCCAGCAGCCAAGTCTACCCAGCGGGGGGGCCATACAATGAGCAGTTCTTC. This codes for CASSQVYPAGGPYNEQFF.

This clone was observed a single time. This chain connects TRBV25-1 to TRBJ2-7, with D possibly being TRBD2 (6 bases). This CDR3 is 14 amino acids long. V was cut by 5 bases and J by 0 bases, with 11 bases left in between. The germline CDR1 and CDR2 sequences are MGHDK and SYGVNS. CDR3 in amino acids: CASSPRGSSYEQYF. In nucleotides, the CDR3 is TGTGCCAGCAGTCCCCGGGGGAGCTCCTACGAGCAGTACTTC.

The chain is built from TRBV9 and TRBJ2-7; D possibly corresponds to TRBD1 (6 bases). The germline CDR1 and CDR2 sequences are SGDLS and YYNGEE. The CDR3 has 15 amino acids. The germline V and J ends were trimmed by 3 bases and 3 bases, with 16 bases remaining between them. CDR3 region: CASSALGGSVYEQYF. CDR3 coding DNA: TGTGCCAGCAGCGCTTTAGGGGGTTCGGTCTACGAGCAGTACTTC.

The chain is built from TRBV7-6 and TRBJ2-7; D is unresolved. V gave up 1 base and J gave up 2 bases, with 9 bases separating them. The CDR3 is made up of 14 amino acids. Germline CDR1 is SGHVS and CDR2 is FNYEAQ. DNA of the CDR3: TGTGCCAGCAGCTTAGGGTCCGGTACCTACGAGCAGTACTTC. It yields the protein CASSLGSGTYEQYF.

V and J are TRBV27 and TRBJ2-1; TRBD2 aligns across 7 bases. This CDR3 has 12 residues. Per germline, CDR1 MNHEY and CDR2 SMNVEV (reference sequence). The J segment lost 7 bases and the V segment lost 3 bases, leaving 0 bases of the junction unmatched. This chain's CDR3 is CASSFSGNEQFF. DNA of the CDR3: TGTGCCAGCAGTTTTAGCGGGAATGAGCAGTTCTTC.

A few counts support this clone. The chain employs TRBV19 and TRBJ2-7; 7 bases line up with TRBD2. Germline V CDR1 and CDR2: LNHDA, SQIVND (reference sequence). V trimming: 4 bases; J trimming: 2 bases; junction bases outside the gene matches: 2. This CDR3 contains 13 residues. The chain's CDR3 is CASSTGLAYEQYF. CDR3 nucleotide sequence: TGTGCCAGTAGTACTGGACTAGCCTACGAGCAGTACTTC.

This sequence joins TRBV29-1 and TRBJ2-1; D remains ambiguous. Germline V CDR1 and CDR2: SQVTM, ANQGSEA. Trimming shortened V by 8 bases and J by 5 bases, and 10 bases separated the two germline ends. This CDR3 has 11 residues. The CDR3 nucleotides are TGCAGCCCATCTCGGGACAATGAGCAGTTCTTC. Its protein is CSPSRDNEQFF.

This clone was found once. The V call is TRBV5-4, the J call TRBJ2-1; D uncertain. CDR3 length equals 12 residues. Trimming removed 5 bases at V and 8 bases at J, with 11 bases between. In germline, CDR1 is SGHNT, CDR2 YYREEE (reference sequence). DNA of the CDR3: TGTGCCAGCAGATCTAGGTCCGATGAGCAGTTCTTC. Amino acids: CASRSRSDEQFF.

This clone was observed a single time. This chain uses TRBV11-2 with TRBJ1-2; tentatively, D is TRBD1 (6 bases). Germline CDR1 reads SGHAT; CDR2 reads FQNNGV. The ends were cut back, 5 bases at V and 6 bases at J, with 19 bases in the middle. This CDR3 has 15 amino acids. The CDR3 protein is CASSARGRGADGYTF. Here the CDR3 DNA reads TGTGCCAGCAGCGCCAGGGGTAGGGGAGCAGATGGCTACACCTTC.